The 11 T cell receptor beta chains listed next were all sequenced from one sample in a study of blood T cell repertoires in COVID-19. Sequencing was performed with immunoSEQ multiplex PCR; in TCRdb, only in-frame clones are kept and a portion is missing. Altogether under 130,000 clones are present, 70% to 90% being singletons, with the ten largest covering around 3.3%. Sequencing was carried out using peripheral blood. The receptors come from a man aged 50-60 years in a cohort sampled during active COVID-19.

This sequence joins TRBV21-1 and TRBJ1-5. TRBV21-1 counts as a pseudogene. This CDR3 has 10 amino acids. CDR3 bases: TGTGGGAGGGGCAATCAGCCCCAGCATTTT. Its translation is CGRGNQPQHF.

The chain links TRBV18 to TRBJ2-6; 9 positions agree with TRBD2. This CDR3 contains 19 residues. With 1 base clipped from V and 2 bases from J, the junction kept 9 bases outside the gene matches. CDR1 and CDR2 (germline): KGHSH, LQKENI. The chain's CDR3 is CASSPLAGATGPGANVLTF. CDR3 DNA: TGTGCCAGCTCACCACTAGCGGGGGCCACCGGACCTGGGGCCAACGTCCTGACTTTC.

The V call is TRBV3-1 (or the pseudogene TRBV3-2), the J call TRBJ1-3, with 8 bases lining up with TRBD1. With 4 bases clipped from V and 2 bases from J, the junction kept 7 bases outside the gene matches. Germline CDR1 LGHDT, CDR2 YNNKEL (reference sequence). This CDR3 region has 16 residues. This CDR3 reads CASSLLMTGAGNTIYF. The CDR3 nucleotides read TGTGCCAGCAGCCTCCTTATGACAGGGGCTGGAAACACCATATATTTT.

The chain employs TRBV27 and TRBJ1-1; the match to TRBD1 covers 7 bases. This CDR3 region has 15 residues. The germline V gene encodes CDR1 MNHEY and CDR2 SMNVEV (reference sequence). The V gene end was trimmed by 6 bases and the J gene end by 0 bases; junction bases not matched to a gene: 7. CDR3 DNA sequence: TGTGCCAGCAGGATTACGGGACAGTTGAACACTGAAGCTTTCTTT. Protein sequence: CASRITGQLNTEAFF.

In regard to this clone: Relative to the germline gene, one junction end is altered; a read error may explain this. The V gene is TRBV7-9, the J gene TRBJ1-3; no clear D. The germline V gene has CDR1 SEHNR and CDR2 FQNEAQ (reference sequence). CDR3 length equals 12 residues. CDR3 bases: TGTGCCAGCAGCTTAGATAGGAACTCTCGGGATTTT. Protein: CASSLDRNSRDF.

This clone was seen just once. This rearrangement joins TRBV6-1 to TRBJ1-2; D not certain. Germline V gene data show CDR1 as MNHNS and CDR2 as SASEGT. The CDR3 length is 15 residues. The V end was cut by 1 base, the J end by 4 bases, with 13 bases between. The CDR3 region has the DNA TGTGCCAGCAGTGAAGGTCATAGAGGGATCTATGGCTACACCTTC. Translated, it gives CASSEGHRGIYGYTF.

This rearrangement joins TRBV5-4 to TRBJ1-3, with 7 bases that match TRBD1. From germline, CDR1 is SGHNT and CDR2 YYREEE (reference sequence). Trimming removed 4 bases from V and 2 bases from J; junction bases left unmatched: 3. There are 14 residues in the CDR3. Here the CDR3 reads CASSTGVTGNTIYF. Here the CDR3 DNA reads TGTGCCAGCAGCACAGGGGTAACTGGAAACACCATATATTTT. The full variable domain, its missing parts supplied by reference TRBV5-4 and TRBJ1-3, is ETGVTQSPTHLIKTRGQQVTLRCSSQSGHNTVSWYQQALGQGPQFIFQYYREEENGRGNFPPRFSGLQFPNYSSELNVNALELDDSALYLCASSTGVTGNTIYFGEGSWLTVV.

This rearrangement joins TRBV4-1 to TRBJ1-1, with 9 bases identical to TRBD1. J lost 6 bases, V lost 0 bases, and 2 bases had no gene match. This CDR3 region has 14 residues. In germline, CDR1 is MGHRA, CDR2 YSYEKL. The CDR3 loop reads CASSQEGQGSEAFF. CDR3 nucleotide sequence: TGCGCCAGCAGCCAAGAGGGACAGGGATCTGAAGCTTTCTTT.

A single count supports this clone. The CDR3 sequence: CASSSLIAGGNIQYF. The CDR3 DNA reads TGTGCCAGCAGTTCCTTGATAGCGGGGGGAAACATTCAGTACTTC. V gene TRBV6-6 combines with J gene TRBJ2-4; 10 bases map to TRBD2. Germline trimming cut 4 bases from V and 6 bases from J; bases unmatched to any gene: 6. Looked up from germline, CDR1 is MNHNY and CDR2 is SVGAGI (reference sequence). The CDR3 is made up of 15 amino acids.

V gene TRBV7-2 combines with J gene TRBJ2-1; perhaps TRBD1 as D (6 bases). The CDR3 has 15 amino acids. Germline V gene data show CDR1 as SGHTA and CDR2 as FQGNSA. Trimming took off 6 bases at V and 0 bases at J, with 12 bases between the two ends. Here the CDR3 reads CASRPDRSSYNEQFF. The CDR3 region has the DNA TGTGCCAGCAGACCCGACAGGAGCTCCTACAATGAGCAGTTCTTC.

The rearrangement joins TRBV19 to TRBJ1-4; D is ambiguous. Germline V gives CDR1 LNHDA, CDR2 SQIVND (reference sequence). The CDR3 consists of 12 residues. V lost 7 bases to trimming and J lost 8 bases, with 11 bases between them. The CDR3: CASNSFKEKLFF. Here the CDR3 DNA reads TGTGCCAGTAATTCCTTTAAAGAAAAACTGTTTTTT.